This entry lists 16 T cell receptor beta chains sequenced from one sample in a study of cytomegalovirus exposure and HLA in healthy donors. The PCR contained 60 Vbeta and 13 Jbeta primers. Clones were read by immunoSEQ multiplex PCR, and TCRdb kept only the in-frame ones, dropping some. The sample has about 94,000 clones; around four fifths are singletons. Sequenced input: PBMCs. The receptor set was obtained from a man in his forties in good health and CMV-seropositive.

The J gene is TRBJ2-1, the V gene TRBV7-2; TRBD2 matches 11 bases. Trimming at V came to 0 bases and at J to 4 bases, leaving 2 bases not matched to a gene. The CDR3 is made up of 16 amino acids. Per germline, CDR1 SGHTA and CDR2 FQGNSA. DNA of the CDR3: TGTGCCAGCAGCTTAGCCGGGACTAGCGGTTACAATGAGCAGTTCTTC. Its translation is CASSLAGTSGYNEQFF.

The V and J genes are TRBV7-2 and TRBJ2-5; D perhaps matches TRBD1 (6 bases). Germline V CDR1 and CDR2: SGHTA, FQGNSA. With 3 bases removed from V and 5 bases from J, the gap between germline ends came to 16 bases. CDR3 length: 15 residues. DNA of the CDR3: TGTGCCAGCAGCTTGAGACAGGCCGCCGGGGAGACCCAGTACTTC. This codes for CASSLRQAAGETQYF. The full variable domain, rest sourced from reference TRBV7-2 and TRBJ2-5, is GAGVSQSPSNKVTEKGKDVELRCDPISGHTALYWYRQSLGQGLEFLIYFQGNSAPDKSGLPSDRFSAERTGGSVSTLTIQRTQQEDSAVYLCASSLRQAAGETQYFGPGTRLLVL.

CDR3 region: CASSLASTNTEAFF. DNA for the CDR3: TGTGCCAGCAGCTTAGCGAGCACGAACACTGAAGCTTTCTTT. The chain has TRBV7-2 and TRBJ1-1; D is undetermined. Germline V gene data show CDR1 as SGHTA and CDR2 as FQGNSA. CDR3 size: 14 residues. Trimming stripped 0 bases from V and 1 base from J, with 6 bases between.

V usage is TRBV13 and J usage is TRBJ2-4; TRBD1 is a possible D gene (5 bases). Germline CDR1 is PRHDT and CDR2 is FYEKMQ (reference sequence). CDR3 length equals 17 residues. Trimming took off 5 bases at V and 0 bases at J, with 17 bases between the two ends. Here the CDR3 DNA reads TGTGCCAGCAGCGTAAACTTAGTAGGGGTAGCCAAAAACATTCAGTACTTC. Translated: CASSVNLVGVAKNIQYF.

V gene TRBV28 combines with J gene TRBJ2-5, with a tentative D call TRBD2 (5 bases). The CDR3 totals 17 residues. Looked up from germline, CDR1 is MDHEN and CDR2 is SYDVKM. Trimming removed 4 bases from V and 3 bases from J, with 21 bases in between. The chain's CDR3 is CASSSQSGPGIKETQYF. The CDR3 region has the DNA TGTGCCAGCAGTTCACAGTCAGGCCCGGGAATCAAAGAGACCCAGTACTTC. Together with reference TRBV28 and TRBJ2-5, the CDR3 gives the full variable domain: DVKVTQSSRYLVKRTGEKVFLECVQDMDHENMFWYRQDPGLGLRLIYFSYDVKMKEKGDIPEGYSVSREKKERFSLILESASTNQTSMYLCASSSQSGPGIKETQYFGPGTRLLVL.

The chain joins TRBV10-1 to TRBJ2-1, with D possibly being TRBD2 (6 bases). Trimming removed 6 bases from V and 0 bases from J, with 12 bases in between. Germline CDR1 and CDR2: WNHNN and SYGVQD (reference sequence). CDR3 length equals 15 residues. CDR3 region: CASSRDLSSYNEQFF. DNA of the CDR3: TGCGCCAGCAGCCGGGACTTGAGCTCCTACAATGAGCAGTTCTTC.

V usage is TRBV5-6 and J usage is TRBJ2-7, with 8 bases matching TRBD1. CDR1 SGHDT and CDR2 YYEEEE come from the germline V gene. V was pared by 2 bases and J by 4 bases, with 5 bases of the junction left unmatched. The CDR3 spans 14 residues. CDR3 amino acids: CASSFGTGRYEQYF. CDR3 DNA: TGTGCCAGCAGCTTCGGGACAGGTCGATACGAGCAGTACTTC.

In this sample, this clone turned up a few times. This chain links TRBV15 with TRBJ2-1; 8 bases agree with TRBD2. Trimming took 0 bases from V and 2 from J; bases not matched to a gene: 3. Germline CDR1 reads LNHNV; CDR2 reads YYDKDF (reference sequence). The CDR3 length is 16 residues. CDR3 in amino acids: CATSRDMTSAYNEQFF. CDR3 nucleotides: TGTGCCACCAGCAGAGATATGACTAGCGCCTACAATGAGCAGTTCTTC.

The chain recombines TRBV5-4 with TRBJ1-2, with 9 bases fitting TRBD1. The CDR3 is made up of 16 amino acids. Germline lookup yields CDR1 SGHNT and CDR2 YYREEE (reference sequence). The V gene end was trimmed by 4 bases and the J gene end by 0 bases; junction bases not matched to a gene: 7. The CDR3 DNA sequence: TGTGCCAGCAGCCAGACAGGGGGTCCTACTAACTATGGCTACACCTTC. This gives the protein CASSQTGGPTNYGYTF.

This clone was seen a few times. The CDR3 DNA follows: TGCGCCAGCAGCCAGGAAGACAGGGGGACCTACAATGAGCAGTTCTTC. Amino acids: CASSQEDRGTYNEQFF. The V call is TRBV4-1, the J call TRBJ2-1; 9 bases map to TRBD1. CDR1 is MGHRA, CDR2 YSYEKL, per germline. CDR3 size: 16 residues. J gave up 2 bases and V 3 bases, and 5 bases lay outside the gene matches.

This clone was picked up a small number of times. The chain is built from TRBV10-1 and TRBJ2-3, with D perhaps TRBD2 (5 bases). CDR1 is WNHNN, CDR2 SYGVQD, per germline (reference sequence). V was shortened by 4 bases and J by 1 base, with 12 bases between the two germline ends. The CDR3 length is 15 residues. CDR3 in DNA: TGCGCCAGCAGTGCTGGTAGCGCAGGCACAGATACGCAGTATTTT. Translation: CASSAGSAGTDTQYF.

The V call is TRBV5-4, the J call TRBJ2-2; possibly TRBD1 for D (5 bases). V lost 1 base and J 6 bases, leaving 7 bases between the germline ends. Germline V gene sequence: CDR1 SGHNT, CDR2 YYREEE (reference sequence). CDR3 size: 13 residues. The CDR3 DNA is TGTGCCAGCAGCTTGAAGGGGCCCGGGGAGCTGTTTTTT. The encoded protein is CASSLKGPGELFF. The variable domain in full, with the rest retrieved from reference TRBV5-4 and TRBJ2-2, is ETGVTQSPTHLIKTRGQQVTLRCSSQSGHNTVSWYQQALGQGPQFIFQYYREEENGRGNFPPRFSGLQFPNYSSELNVNALELDDSALYLCASSLKGPGELFFGEGSRLTVL.

The genes are TRBV27 and TRBJ2-1, with 9 bases identical to TRBD1. CDR1 and CDR2 (germline): MNHEY, SMNVEV (reference sequence). Losses at the gene ends were 5 bases for V and 4 bases for J; bases not matched to a gene: 3. The CDR3 consists of 14 residues. The CDR3 region is CASSHGTGYNEQFF. The CDR3 DNA sequence: TGTGCCAGCAGTCATGGGACAGGGTACAATGAGCAGTTCTTC.

In its sample, this clone was seen once. The rearrangement links TRBV5-5 to TRBJ2-5; weak D call: TRBD1 (6 bases). CDR1 is SGHKS, CDR2 YYEKEE, per germline (reference sequence). CDR3 length equals 13 residues. Trimming removed 2 bases from V and 2 bases from J, with 7 bases in between. CDR3 protein: CASSLGQQETQYF. CDR3 nucleotide sequence: TGTGCCAGCAGCTTAGGACAGCAAGAGACCCAGTACTTC. The whole variable domain, remainder taken from reference TRBV5-5 and TRBJ2-5, is DAGVTQSPTHLIKTRGQQVTLRCSPISGHKSVSWYQQVLGQGPQFIFQYYEKEERGRGNFPDRFSARQFPNYSSELNVNALLLGDSALYLCASSLGQQETQYFGPGTRLLVL.

The chain couples TRBV6-5 to TRBJ2-5, with TRBD2 as a possible D gene (7 bases). The CDR3 spans 14 residues. Trimming took 1 base from V and 5 from J, leaving 11 bases between them. Germline CDR1 and CDR2: MNHEY and SVGAGI. This CDR3 is CASSYWGGRETQYF. The CDR3 DNA reads TGTGCCAGCAGTTACTGGGGGGGCCGGGAGACCCAGTACTTC.

The rearrangement joins TRBV14 to TRBJ2-2; 7 bases line up with TRBD2. V shed 5 bases, J shed 4 bases, and the junction held 4 bases outside the gene matches. This CDR3 region has 14 residues. From germline, CDR1 is SGHDN and CDR2 FVKESK. The CDR3 DNA is TGTGCCAGCAGCTCTAGCGGCGCCACCGGGGAGCTGTTTTTT. This encodes CASSSSGATGELFF.